These 17 T cell receptor beta chains were sequenced from one sample in a study of technical replicates of blood from four donors. The table came from immunoSEQ multiplex PCR; TCRdb's copy has only in-frame clones and leaves some out. The sample has approximately 95,000 clones; 95% are singletons. The sequencing input was T cells isolated from PBMCs. The source of these receptors is a human donor in good health.

The chain employs TRBV18 and TRBJ1-1; perhaps TRBD1 as D (5 bases). Trimming removed 3 bases from V and 3 bases from J, with 11 bases in between. The V gene's germline CDR1 is KGHSH and CDR2 LQKENI. CDR3 length: 14 amino acids. The CDR3 reads CASSPSAQDTEAFF. The CDR3 DNA follows: TGTGCCAGCTCACCGTCAGCACAGGACACTGAAGCTTTCTTT.

This clone came up once. The rearrangement joins TRBV5-6 to TRBJ1-1; possible D gene TRBD1, 5 bases. Trimming pared 2 bases from V and 3 bases from J, leaving 14 bases between. Per the germline V gene, CDR1 is SGHDT and CDR2 is YYEEEE. This CDR3 contains 15 residues. This chain's CDR3 is CASSFGMGGDTEAFF. The CDR3 DNA reads TGTGCCAGCAGCTTTGGTATGGGGGGGGACACTGAAGCTTTCTTT. Full variable domain (outside the CDR3, taken from reference TRBV5-6 and TRBJ1-1): DAGVTQSPTHLIKTRGQQVTLRCSPKSGHDTVSWYQQALGQGPQFIFQYYEEEERQRGNFPDRFSGHQFPNYSSELNVNALLLGDSALYLCASSFGMGGDTEAFFGQGTRLTVV.

The V gene is TRBV6-5, the J gene TRBJ2-5; TRBD1 aligns across 8 bases. In germline, CDR1 is MNHEY, CDR2 SVGAGI. This CDR3 is 15 amino acids long. J gave up 3 bases and V 3 bases, and 6 bases lay outside the gene matches. Written as DNA, the CDR3 is TGTGCCAGCAGTTATCCCGGGACAGGAGAAGAGACCCAGTACTTC. It codes for CASSYPGTGEETQYF.

The chain combines TRBV6-1 with TRBJ2-5; 7 positions agree with TRBD2. Germline V gene sequence: CDR1 MNHNS, CDR2 SASEGT. The CDR3 is 14 residues long. With V trimmed by 0 bases and J by 5 bases, 3 bases remained unmatched. CDR3 residues: CASSEAGGRETQYF. The CDR3, as DNA: TGTGCCAGCAGTGAAGCGGGAGGGCGGGAGACCCAGTACTTC.

The V call is TRBV11-3, the J call TRBJ2-3, with 9 nucleotides matching TRBD2. The length of the CDR3 is 15 residues. The germline gives CDR1 SGHNT, CDR2 YENEEA. Trimming removed 5 bases from V and 6 bases from J; junction bases left unmatched: 9. The CDR3 sequence is CASSASGVGFDTQYF. The DNA of the CDR3 is TGTGCCAGCAGCGCTAGCGGGGTGGGTTTCGATACGCAGTATTTT.

The chain carries TRBV5-1 and TRBJ2-1, with 12 bases identical to TRBD1. The CDR3 runs to 15 residues. V lost 4 bases and J lost 6; bases outside the gene matches: 5. CDR1 and CDR2 (germline): SGHRS, YFSETQ. The CDR3 is CASSPGTGGFNEQFF. As DNA, the CDR3 is TGCGCCAGCAGCCCTGGGACAGGGGGCTTCAATGAGCAGTTCTTC.

The chain uses TRBV13 and TRBJ2-7; D may be TRBD2 (6 bases). The CDR3 has 13 amino acids. The V gene lost 2 bases and the J gene lost 2 bases, with 7 bases spanning the gap. Germline V gene sequence: CDR1 PRHDT, CDR2 FYEKMQ (reference sequence). In DNA form, the CDR3 reads TGTGCCAGCAGCTTACGGGAGACCTACGAGCAGTACTTC. This translates into CASSLRETYEQYF.

This clone was seen a single time. The genes are TRBV7-9 and TRBJ1-1, with 7 bases aligning to TRBD1. CDR3 length: 16 residues. Losses at the gene ends were 1 base for V and 1 base for J; bases not matched to a gene: 6. The germline gives CDR1 SEHNR, CDR2 FQNEAQ (reference sequence). The CDR3 region has the DNA TGTGCCAGCAGCTTAGGGCCAAGGGGGCGGAACACTGAAGCTTTCTTT. It is translated as CASSLGPRGRNTEAFF.

Only one count was recorded for this clone. The V and J genes are TRBV28 and TRBJ1-1; 8 nucleotides line up with TRBD1. The CDR3 covers 14 residues. Germline V gene lookup returns CDR1 MDHEN and CDR2 SYDVKM. V dropped 6 bases and J dropped 1; count of bases not matched to a gene: 4. The CDR3 protein is CASSPDRENTEAFF. For the CDR3, the DNA is TGTGCCAGCAGCCCGGACAGGGAGAACACTGAAGCTTTCTTT.

This sequence joins TRBV4-3 and TRBJ2-1; 7 nucleotides agree with TRBD2. Germline V CDR1 and CDR2: LGHNA, YSLEER. This CDR3 region has 17 residues. V shed 0 bases, J shed 4 bases, and the junction held 9 bases outside the gene matches. The CDR3 sequence: CASSQEGGFKGYNEQFF. The CDR3 coding sequence is TGCGCCAGCAGCCAAGAGGGGGGGTTCAAAGGGTACAATGAGCAGTTCTTC.

This clone was detected a few times. The genes are TRBV10-1 and TRBJ2-3; TRBD2 is a possible D gene (6 bases). Germline V CDR1 and CDR2: WNHNN, SYGVQD (reference sequence). Trimming cost V 6 bases and J 3 bases, with 19 bases left between them. CDR3 length: 16 residues. CDR3 in amino acids: CASSGPPGRGTDTQYF. The CDR3 region has the DNA TGCGCCAGCAGCGGGCCTCCCGGGAGAGGGACAGATACGCAGTATTTT.

The chain links TRBV28 to TRBJ2-1; 7 nucleotides align to TRBD2. The CDR3 sequence is 15 residues long. V lost 8 bases, J lost 9 bases, and 16 bases stayed unmatched. The germline V gene encodes CDR1 MDHEN and CDR2 SYDVKM. Written as DNA, the CDR3 is TGTGCCAGCGTTGGCGGGAGCAAGGTGGCTGGTGAGCAGTTCTTC. As protein: CASVGGSKVAGEQFF.

The rearrangement joins TRBV9 to TRBJ2-3; perhaps TRBD2 as D (6 bases). CDR1 is SGDLS and CDR2 is YYNGEE in the germline V gene. V lost 3 bases, J lost 6 bases, and 20 bases lay in between. This CDR3 has 16 amino acids. The CDR3 DNA is TGTGCCAGCAGCGCCGGAAGCGGACCAGGAGGGGATACGCAGTATTTT. As protein: CASSAGSGPGGDTQYF.

V and J are TRBV6-1 and TRBJ2-2, with TRBD1 as a possible D gene (5 bases). There are 14 residues in the CDR3. V was pared by 5 bases and J by 1 base, with 8 bases between. CDR1 MNHNS and CDR2 SASEGT come from the germline V gene. In DNA, the CDR3 is TGTGCCAGCAGTTCCAGGGAGAACACCGGGGAGCTGTTTTTT. Translating it yields CASSSRENTGELFF.

The chain recombines TRBV11-1 with TRBJ2-3, with TRBD2 identical over 8 bases. J was trimmed by 1 base and V by 5 bases; bases with no gene match: 2. Per the germline V gene, CDR1 is SGHAT and CDR2 is FQDESV (reference sequence). This CDR3 comprises 14 residues. This CDR3 reads CASSPTSGTDTQYF. The CDR3 coding sequence is TGTGCCAGCAGCCCGACTAGCGGCACAGATACGCAGTATTTT.

The chain employs TRBV9 and TRBJ2-1; D is unresolved. The CDR3 covers 15 residues. Germline lookup yields CDR1 SGDLS and CDR2 YYNGEE. V was cut by 0 bases and J by 0 bases, with 7 bases left in between. For the CDR3, the DNA is TGTGCCAGCAGCGTAGAGAGGTTCTCCTACAATGAGCAGTTCTTC. Its protein is CASSVERFSYNEQFF.

This chain uses TRBV11-3 with TRBJ2-7, with 7 bases lining up with TRBD2. The CDR3 is 15 residues long. Germline CDR1 is SGHNT and CDR2 is YENEEA. Trimming cost V 0 bases and J 0 bases; bases outside gene matches: 2. CDR3 residues: CASSLDLADSYEQYF. As DNA, the CDR3 is TGTGCCAGCAGCTTAGACCTAGCGGACTCCTACGAGCAGTACTTC.